The sequence of this TCR beta chain was determined in a study of regulatory T cells in long-lasting Graves disease. Time point defined: newly diagnosed GD, antithyroid drugs for less than 3 months. After RNA was extracted from PBMCs, the TCR library was made from it. iRepertoire HTBI primers and Arm-PCR of CDR3 regions built TCR beta libraries. TCRdb itself ran the multiplex PCR reads through MiXCR, one entry per CDR3 protein. The profile shows 500,000 to 700,000 distinct CDR3 sequences, roughly 15% of them singletons. Between the trimmed V and J ends, which lost 6 bases and 5 bases, there was a span of 8 bases. CDR3 length: 12 amino acids. Germline CDR1 and CDR2: MNHEY and SVGAGI. The sample was also reused in another study, on T cells in Graves' hyperthyroidism and ophthalmopathy.

The input for sequencing was peripheral blood mononuclear cells (PBMCs), taken at new diagnosis, from a patient treated with antithyroid drugs. The sequence was collected from a woman in her twenties or thirties with Graves disease. The chain combines TRBV6-5 with TRBJ2-4; a possible D gene is TRBD1 (6 bases). The CDR3 loop is CASSYRENIQYF. CDR3 DNA sequence: TGTGCCAGCAGCTACAGGGAAAACATTCAGTACTTC.